The TCR beta chain described here comes from a study of blood T cell repertoires in COVID-19. At the level of the study: Collection of acute and convalescent COVID-19 samples took place in the United States, Italy and Spain.

V lost 4 bases to trimming and J lost 6 bases, with 6 bases between them. CDR1 is SGHRS, CDR2 YFSETQ, per germline. This CDR3 comprises 11 residues. The protocol was immunoSEQ multiplex PCR, while the TCRdb copy is restricted to in-frame clones and leaves out a portion. The sample records under 300,000 clones, approximately 84% being singletons. Sequences were obtained from PBMCs or T cells enriched from blood (not recorded which). The sequence was collected from a man in his forties who had recovered from COVID-19. The genes are TRBV5-1 and TRBJ2-3, with no clear D. The CDR3: CASSQRDTQYF. The DNA of the CDR3 is TGCGCCAGCAGCCAGAGGGATACGCAGTATTTT.